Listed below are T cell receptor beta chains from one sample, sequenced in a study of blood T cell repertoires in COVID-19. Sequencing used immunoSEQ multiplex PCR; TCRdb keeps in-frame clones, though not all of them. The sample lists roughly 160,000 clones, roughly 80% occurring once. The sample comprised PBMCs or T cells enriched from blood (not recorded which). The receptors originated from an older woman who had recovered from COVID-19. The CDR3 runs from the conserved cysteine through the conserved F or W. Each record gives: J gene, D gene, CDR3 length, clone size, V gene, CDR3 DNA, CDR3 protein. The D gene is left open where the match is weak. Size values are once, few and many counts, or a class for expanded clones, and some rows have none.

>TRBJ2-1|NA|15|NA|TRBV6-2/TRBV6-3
TGTGCCAGCAGTGGGGGACTGAACTCCTACAATGAGCAGTTCTTC
CASSGGLNSYNEQFF
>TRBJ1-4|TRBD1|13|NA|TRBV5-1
TGCGCCAGCAGCTGGGACAGTGTCGAAAAACTGTTTTTT
CASSWDSVEKLFF
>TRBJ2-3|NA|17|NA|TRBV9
TGTGCCAGCAGCCCCGGGGTGCGGGGGCTGAACACAGATACGCAGTATTTT
CASSPGVRGLNTDTQYF
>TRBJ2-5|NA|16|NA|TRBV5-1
TGCGCCAGCAGCTTGGTTGCAGGGGGAGGTCAAGAGACCCAGTACTTC
CASSLVAGGGQETQYF
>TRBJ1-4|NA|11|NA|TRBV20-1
TGCAGTGCGCCGCGGGGGGAAAAACTGTTTTTT
CSAPRGEKLFF
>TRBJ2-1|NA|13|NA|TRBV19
TGTGCCAGTAGTACGGGGACCTACAATGAGCAGTTCTTC
CASSTGTYNEQFF
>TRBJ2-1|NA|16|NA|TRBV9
TGTGCCAGCAGCGTAGCTAAAGGAGGAGTCTACAATGAGCAGTTCTTC
CASSVAKGGVYNEQFF
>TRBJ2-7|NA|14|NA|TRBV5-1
TGCGCCAGCAGCCCGCCTGGGCGCTCTTTTGGGCAGTACTTC
CASSPPGRSFGQYF
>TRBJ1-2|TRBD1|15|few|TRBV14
TGTGCCAGCAGCCCTCAGGGGGCAAGAGCCTTCGGCTACACCTTC
CASSPQGARAFGYTF
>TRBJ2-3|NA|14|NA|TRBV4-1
TGCGCCAGCAGCCAAGAGCTAGAACTAGATACGCAGTATTTT
CASSQELELDTQYF
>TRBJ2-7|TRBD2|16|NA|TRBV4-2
TGTGCCAGCAGCCGCCCGCTAGCGGGGGGCTCCTACGAGCAGTACTTC
CASSRPLAGGSYEQYF
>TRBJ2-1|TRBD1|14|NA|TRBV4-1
TGCGCCAGCAGCCCACAGACAGGGTCCAATGAGCAGTTCTTC
CASSPQTGSNEQFF
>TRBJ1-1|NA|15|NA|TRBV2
TGTGCCAGCAGTGAAAATACAGGGAGTTTAAATGAAGCTTTCTTT
CASSENTGSLNEAFF
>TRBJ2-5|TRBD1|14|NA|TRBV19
TGTGCCAGTAGTTTCGGGACAGCCCAAGAGACCCAGTACTTC
CASSFGTAQETQYF
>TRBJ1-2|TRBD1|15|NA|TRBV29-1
TGCAGCGTTGAAGCGAGGGACAGGGGGCCGCATGGCTACACCTTC
CSVEARDRGPHGYTF
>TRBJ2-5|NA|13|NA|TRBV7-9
TGTGCCAGCAGCTTACAGGGGCGGGAGACCCAGTACTTC
CASSLQGRETQYF
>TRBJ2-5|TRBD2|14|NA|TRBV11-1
TGTGCCAGCAGCTTAGGACTAGCCGCAAAGACCCAGTACTTC
CASSLGLAAKTQYF
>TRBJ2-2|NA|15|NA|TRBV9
TGTGCCAGCAGCGTAAAGGGGTACAACACCGGGGAGCTGTTTTTT
CASSVKGYNTGELFF
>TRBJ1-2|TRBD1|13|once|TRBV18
TGTGCCAGCTCACCGGGACAGCCTTATGGCTACACCTTC
CASSPGQPYGYTF
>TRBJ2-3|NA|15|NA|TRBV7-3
TGTGCCAGCAGCTTAACTAGCTTAAACACAGATACGCAGTATTTT
CASSLTSLNTDTQYF